This T cell receptor (beta chain) is from a study of blood T cell repertoires in COVID-19 (dated by TCRdb to 2019 to 2021). The study in broad terms: The collaborator samples originated in the United States, Italy and Spain and spanned the acute and convalescent phases of COVID-19. The prospective study material was composed of cDNA or gDNA derived from T cells, B-cell-depleted T cells, or PBMCs. Subjects who had been exposed to COVID-19, were actively infected with it, or had recovered from it provided the deeply sampled blood TCRbeta repertoires that made up the dataset. A freely available public database, intended as a resource for researchers studying the immune response to SARS-CoV-2, is where the repertoires were released. The samples were drawn from the first 160 participants of the ongoing ImmuneRACE study and from about 1,200 subjects provided by 6 global collaborators. A de-identified subject ID, COVID-19 status, age in years and sex were almost always included in the sample metadata. Where HLA class I and class II types were available, the types were taken from metadata supplied by the sample provider, not from assay-based typing.

Samples from volunteer blood donors who had recovered from COVID-19 were contributed by a second Seattle source. Collaborating institutions collected whole blood in K2EDTA tubes following their own protocols. For TCRbeta analysis, collaborators shipped samples as frozen whole blood, isolated PBMCs, or DNA extracted from either of those sample types. Trimming at the junction amounts to 5 bases on V and 7 bases on J, and the germline ends lie 15 bases apart. The CDR1 and CDR2 encoded by the germline V gene are SGHTA and FQGTGA. Reading from cysteine to phenylalanine, the CDR3 counts 15 amino acids. The only DNA kept is the CDR3, 45 bases in frame from the first base. TCRbeta CDR3 regions were amplified from genomic DNA using the immunoSEQ Assay, a bias-controlled multiplex PCR. Per the authors' processing: The number of nucleated cells in each sample was estimated by amplification of reference gene primers within the assay. To quantify the absolute abundance of each unique TCRbeta CDR3 rearrangement, sequence reads were collapsed and filtered. For each sample, productive Simpson clonality was calculated as the square root of Simpson's diversity index over productive rearrangements. The clones in this table, taken by TCRdb from immuneACCESS, are in-frame only. Not every clone is retained; where verified, under half of the shortfall comes from an unresolved V gene, and the cause of the rest is unknown. Clone size and the V and J calls come from that table; the DNA yielded D and trimming. The sample table records 250,000 or so clones; approximately 80% of these occur just once. The biggest ten clones account for 1.9% of the sample.

Turning to this clone: It has no known antigen specificity. Within one base of it there is no much larger clone, and no base qualities were kept.

On the study overall, not on this receptor specifically: The amount of clinical and demographic metadata varied by source and participant and was provided uncurated.

The sequence joins TRBV7-3 to TRBJ1-6; the D gene identity is not certain. The sequence came from a man aged 25-45 years who had recovered from COVID-19. Sequencing was carried out using peripheral blood. The CDR3 amino acid sequence is: CASSPGAGLNSPLHF. The DNA sequence is TGTGCCAGCAGCCCCGGCGCGGGCTTAAATTCACCCCTCCACTTT.